Listed here are 3 T cell receptor beta chains from one sample, sequenced in a study of blood T cell repertoires in COVID-19 (dated by TCRdb to the early 2020s). The method behind the library was the immunoSEQ multiplex PCR assay. This is the immuneACCESS table as TCRdb keeps it, with only in-frame sequences that have V and J called. A part of the clones is gone; compared with another copy, unresolved V genes explain less than half, and the rest is unexplained. The sample contains around 120,000 clones, around 80% of them found a single time. The top ten clones comprise 4% of the sample. Specimen: peripheral blood. Receptor source: a woman of 80 years or more with acute or convalescent COVID-19.

The V call is TRBV6-5, the J call TRBJ1-6; no clear D gene. The V end lost 5 bases, the J end lost 6 bases, and 14 bases lay between the germline ends. Looked up from germline, CDR1 is MNHEY and CDR2 is SVGAGI. CDR3 length: 15 amino acids. The CDR3: CASSPEFRFNSPLHF. CDR3 in DNA: TGTGCCAGCAGTCCTGAGTTTCGGTTTAATTCACCCCTCCACTTT.

This clone was recorded only once. The chain combines TRBV25-1 with TRBJ1-2; no reliable D call. CDR1 and CDR2 from the germline V gene are MGHDK and SYGVNS. Trimming removed 4 bases at V and 8 bases at J, with 14 bases between. This CDR3 is built from 13 residues. In DNA form, the CDR3 reads TGTGCCAGCAGTGCAGCGGAGCTCTTGGGCTACACCTTC. Translated, it gives CASSAAELLGYTF.

This sequence joins TRBV6-1 and TRBJ1-1, with D unclear. Trimming took off 0 bases at V and 11 bases at J, with 13 bases between the two ends. Germline V gene data show CDR1 as MNHNS and CDR2 as SASEGT. The length of the CDR3 is 13 residues. CDR3 in DNA: TGTGCCAGCAGTGAAGCGCTGTCCTACTCGGCTTTCTTT. Translation: CASSEALSYSAFF.